Below, 14 T cell receptor beta chains from the same sample are listed, as sequenced in a study of blood T cell repertoires in COVID-19. The assay was immunoSEQ multiplex PCR, and TCRdb's table has in-frame clones only and misses some. This table holds about 80,000 clones, 88% found once. The sequenced sample consisted of peripheral blood. Receptors were obtained from a woman aged 80 or over with acute or convalescent COVID-19.

This chain joins TRBV6-1 and TRBJ2-7, with D perhaps TRBD1 (5 bases). The CDR3 is 15 residues long. The germline V gene encodes CDR1 MNHNS and CDR2 SASEGT. Trimming took 2 bases from V and 2 from J, leaving 13 bases between them. The CDR3 sequence is CASSESYRRAYEQYF. In DNA form, the CDR3 reads TGTGCCAGCAGTGAATCTTACAGGAGAGCCTACGAGCAGTACTTC.

This CDR3 reads CASSLGGSVDTQYF. Written as DNA, the CDR3 is TGTGCCAGCAGCCTCGGTGGTAGCGTGGATACGCAGTATTTT. J is TRBJ2-3 and V is TRBV3-1 (or the pseudogene TRBV3-2), with TRBD2 as a possible D gene (5 bases). Trimming stripped 4 bases from V and 6 bases from J, with 14 bases between. There are 14 residues in the CDR3. Germline CDR1 and CDR2: LGHDT and YNNKEL (reference sequence).

The chain links TRBV23-1 to TRBJ1-4, with TRBD1 identical over 7 bases. TRBV23-1 is classed as an ORF, of uncertain function. CDR3 length: 16 residues. Trimming at V came to 4 bases and at J to 3 bases, leaving 8 bases not matched to a gene. This chain's CDR3 is CASSRHRGPANEKLFF. In DNA form, the CDR3 reads TGCGCCAGCAGTCGACACAGGGGCCCGGCTAATGAAAAACTGTTTTTT.

CDR3 residues: CASSRDRGNYGYTF. CDR3 in DNA: TGTGCCAGCAGCAGGGACAGGGGGAACTATGGCTACACCTTC. J is TRBJ1-2 and V is TRBV13; TRBD1 aligns across 11 bases. CDR3 length: 14 amino acids. Germline V gene sequence: CDR1 PRHDT, CDR2 FYEKMQ (reference sequence). After removal of 5 bases from V and 2 bases from J, the junction contained 1 base not matched to a gene.

The chain couples TRBV18 to TRBJ1-5, with D perhaps TRBD1 (6 bases). CDR1 and CDR2 (germline): KGHSH, LQKENI. The CDR3 covers 14 residues. V lost 2 bases, J lost 8 bases, and 13 bases lay in between. CDR3: CASSPGTTSKPQHF. Here the CDR3 DNA reads TGTGCCAGCTCACCAGGGACAACGAGCAAGCCCCAGCATTTT.

This clone was recorded once. The chain uses TRBV7-2 and TRBJ1-1; no firm D call. The V end lost 3 bases, the J end lost 0 bases, and 11 bases lay between the germline ends. The V gene's germline CDR1 is SGHTA and CDR2 FQGNSA. The CDR3 runs to 15 residues. CDR3 loop: CASSFYRSLNTEAFF. The DNA of the CDR3 is TGTGCCAGCAGCTTTTACCGCAGTTTGAACACTGAAGCTTTCTTT.

The chain is built from TRBV2 and TRBJ1-2, with D possibly TRBD1 on 6 matching bases. The CDR3 consists of 13 residues. Per germline, CDR1 SNHLY and CDR2 FYNNEI. Trimming shortened V by 5 bases and J by 3 bases, and 10 bases separated the two germline ends. The CDR3 protein is CASSSDRDYGYTF. The CDR3 region has the DNA TGTGCCAGCAGTTCGGACAGAGACTATGGCTACACCTTC.

The V call is TRBV5-5, the J call TRBJ2-7; D is perhaps TRBD1 (5 bases). The germline gives CDR1 SGHKS, CDR2 YYEKEE (reference sequence). The CDR3 is made up of 15 amino acids. V lost 0 bases and J lost 4, with 14 bases in between. For the CDR3, the DNA is TGTGCCAGCAGCTTGGTGGCACAGGACCTATACGAGCAGTACTTC. Amino acid sequence: CASSLVAQDLYEQYF.

The sample holds one count of this clone. The V call is TRBV10-3, the J call TRBJ1-2; 10 positions agree with TRBD1. The CDR3 loop spans 13 amino acids. Trimming at V came to 9 bases and at J to 4 bases, leaving 5 bases not matched to a gene. The germline CDR1 and CDR2 sequences are ENHRY and SYGVKD. The CDR3 nucleotides are TGTGCCATTCAGGACAGGGGGAGCTATGGCTACACCTTC. Its protein is CAIQDRGSYGYTF.

The V call is TRBV20-1, the J call TRBJ2-5, with TRBD1 matching 7 bases. Looked up from germline, CDR1 is DFQATT and CDR2 is SNEGSKA (reference sequence). CDR3 size: 11 residues. CDR3 sequence reads: CSADRQETQYF. The CDR3 DNA reads as TGCAGCGCGGACAGGCAAGAGACCCAGTACTTC.

This rearrangement joins TRBV6-2 or TRBV6-3 to TRBJ1-5, with TRBD1 identical over 8 bases. With V trimmed by 4 bases and J by 3 bases, 8 bases remained unmatched. There are 16 residues in the CDR3. The germline gives CDR1 MNHEY, CDR2 SVGEGT. The CDR3 nucleotides are TGTGCCAGCAGTTCCGACAGGGGCCGCGACAATCAGCCCCAGCATTTT. Its protein product is CASSSDRGRDNQPQHF.

This clone was counted a single time. The chain recombines TRBV7-8 with TRBJ2-3, with D perhaps TRBD2 (5 bases). The CDR3 length is 13 residues. The V and J ends lost 6 bases and 5 bases respectively, with 12 bases between them. In germline, CDR1 is SGHVS, CDR2 FQNEAQ. The CDR3 spells CASRLRAGDTQYF. CDR3 coding DNA: TGTGCCAGCAGACTTAGGGCGGGAGATACGCAGTATTTT.

This chain uses TRBV2 with TRBJ2-1, with 8 bases identical to TRBD2. This CDR3 region has 14 residues. Germline V lookup: CDR1 SNHLY, CDR2 FYNNEI. Losses at the gene ends were 7 bases for V and 5 bases for J; bases not matched to a gene: 7. CDR3 residues: CASMATSVDNEQFF. The CDR3 DNA reads TGTGCCAGCATGGCGACTAGCGTAGACAATGAGCAGTTCTTC.

The chain is built from TRBV9 and TRBJ2-1; D gene ambiguous. CDR1 and CDR2 from the germline V gene are SGDLS and YYNGEE. Trimming removed 2 bases at V and 5 bases at J, with 14 bases between. The CDR3 runs to 15 residues. The DNA for the CDR3 is TGTGCCAGCAGCGTCTTAGAATTACGGGACAATGAGCAGTTCTTC. Amino acid sequence: CASSVLELRDNEQFF.